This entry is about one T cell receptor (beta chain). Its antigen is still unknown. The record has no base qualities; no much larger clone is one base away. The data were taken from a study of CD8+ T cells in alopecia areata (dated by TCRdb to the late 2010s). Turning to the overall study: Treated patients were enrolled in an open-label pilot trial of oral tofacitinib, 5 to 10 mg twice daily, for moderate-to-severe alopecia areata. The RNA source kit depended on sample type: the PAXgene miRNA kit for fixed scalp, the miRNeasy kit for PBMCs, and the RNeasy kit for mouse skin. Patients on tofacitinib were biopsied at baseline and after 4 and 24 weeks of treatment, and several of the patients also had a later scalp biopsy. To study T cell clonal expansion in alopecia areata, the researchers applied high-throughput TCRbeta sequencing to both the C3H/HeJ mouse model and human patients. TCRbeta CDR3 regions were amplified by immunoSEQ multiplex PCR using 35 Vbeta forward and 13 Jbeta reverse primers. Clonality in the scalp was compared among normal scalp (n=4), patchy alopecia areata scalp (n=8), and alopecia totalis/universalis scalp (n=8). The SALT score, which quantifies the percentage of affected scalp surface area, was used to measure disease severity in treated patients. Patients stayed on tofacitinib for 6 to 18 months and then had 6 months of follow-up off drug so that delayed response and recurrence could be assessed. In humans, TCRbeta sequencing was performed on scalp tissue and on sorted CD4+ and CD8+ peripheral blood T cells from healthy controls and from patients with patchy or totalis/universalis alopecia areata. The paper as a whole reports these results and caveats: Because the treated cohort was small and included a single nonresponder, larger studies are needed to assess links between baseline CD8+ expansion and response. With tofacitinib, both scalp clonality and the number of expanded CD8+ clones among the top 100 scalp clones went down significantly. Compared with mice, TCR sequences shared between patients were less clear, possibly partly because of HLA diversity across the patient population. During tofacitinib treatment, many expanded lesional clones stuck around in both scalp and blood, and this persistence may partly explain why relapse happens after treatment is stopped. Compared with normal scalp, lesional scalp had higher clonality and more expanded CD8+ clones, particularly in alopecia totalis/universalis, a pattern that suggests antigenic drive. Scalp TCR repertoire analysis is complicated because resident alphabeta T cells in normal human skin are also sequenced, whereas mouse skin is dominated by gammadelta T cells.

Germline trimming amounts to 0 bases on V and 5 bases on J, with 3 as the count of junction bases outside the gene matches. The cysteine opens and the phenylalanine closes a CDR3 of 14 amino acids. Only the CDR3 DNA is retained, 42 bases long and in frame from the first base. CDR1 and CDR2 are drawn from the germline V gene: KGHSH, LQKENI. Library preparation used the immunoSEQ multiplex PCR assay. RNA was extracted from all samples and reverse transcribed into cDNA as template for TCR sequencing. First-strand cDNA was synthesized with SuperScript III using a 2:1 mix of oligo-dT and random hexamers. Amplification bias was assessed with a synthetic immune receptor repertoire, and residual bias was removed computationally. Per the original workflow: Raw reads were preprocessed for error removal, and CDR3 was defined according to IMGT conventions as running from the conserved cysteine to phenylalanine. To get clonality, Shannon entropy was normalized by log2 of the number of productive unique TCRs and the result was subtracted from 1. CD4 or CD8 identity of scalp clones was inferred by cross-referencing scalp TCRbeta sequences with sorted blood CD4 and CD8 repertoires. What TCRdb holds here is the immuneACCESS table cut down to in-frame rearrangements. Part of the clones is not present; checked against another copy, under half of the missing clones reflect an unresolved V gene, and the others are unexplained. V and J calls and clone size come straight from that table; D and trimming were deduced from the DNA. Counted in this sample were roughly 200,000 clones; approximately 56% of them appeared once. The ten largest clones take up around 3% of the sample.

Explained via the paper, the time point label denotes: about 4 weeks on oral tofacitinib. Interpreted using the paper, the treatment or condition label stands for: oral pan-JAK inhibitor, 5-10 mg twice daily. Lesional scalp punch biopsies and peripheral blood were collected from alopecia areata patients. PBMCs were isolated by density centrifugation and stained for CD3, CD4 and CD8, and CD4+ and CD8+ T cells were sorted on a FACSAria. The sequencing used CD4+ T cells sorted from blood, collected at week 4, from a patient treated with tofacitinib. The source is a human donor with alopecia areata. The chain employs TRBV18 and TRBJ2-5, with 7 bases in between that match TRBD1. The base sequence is TGTGCCAGCTCACCACCTACAGGGGTCGAGACCCAGTACTTC. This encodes CASSPPTGVETQYF. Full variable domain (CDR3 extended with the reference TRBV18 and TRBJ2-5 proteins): NAGVMQNPRHLVRRRGQEARLRCSPMKGHSHVYWYRQLPEEGLKFMVYLQKENIIDESGMPKERFSAEFPKEGPSILRIQQVVRGDSAAYFCASSPPTGVETQYFGPGTRLLVL.